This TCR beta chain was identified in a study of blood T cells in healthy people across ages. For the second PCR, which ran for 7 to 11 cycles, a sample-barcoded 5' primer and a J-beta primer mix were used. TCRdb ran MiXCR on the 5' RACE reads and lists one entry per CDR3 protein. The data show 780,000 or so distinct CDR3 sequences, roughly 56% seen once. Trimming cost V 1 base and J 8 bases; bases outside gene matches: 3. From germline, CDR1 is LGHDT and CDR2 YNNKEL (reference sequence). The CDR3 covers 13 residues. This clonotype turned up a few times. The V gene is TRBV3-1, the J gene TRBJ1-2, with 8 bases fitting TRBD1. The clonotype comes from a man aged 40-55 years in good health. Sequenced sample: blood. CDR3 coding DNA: TGTGCCAGCAGCCAAGCAGGGGGCGACGGCTACACCTTC. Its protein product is CASSQAGGDGYTF.